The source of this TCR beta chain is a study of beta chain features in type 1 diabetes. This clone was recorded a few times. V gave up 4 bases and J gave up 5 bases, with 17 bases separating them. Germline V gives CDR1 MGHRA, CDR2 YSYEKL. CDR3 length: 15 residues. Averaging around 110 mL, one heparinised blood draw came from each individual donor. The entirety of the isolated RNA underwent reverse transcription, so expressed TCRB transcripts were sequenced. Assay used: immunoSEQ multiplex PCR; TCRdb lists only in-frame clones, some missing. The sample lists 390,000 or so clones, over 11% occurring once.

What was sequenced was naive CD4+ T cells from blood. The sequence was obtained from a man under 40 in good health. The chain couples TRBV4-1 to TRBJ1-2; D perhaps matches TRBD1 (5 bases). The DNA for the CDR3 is TGCGCCAGCAGCCTGAAGGACACGGGAGGTTATGGCTACACCTTC. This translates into CASSLKDTGGYGYTF.